Presented here are 32 T cell receptor beta chains from one specimen sequenced in a study of T cells after yellow fever vaccination. MiXCR, applied by TCRdb to the 5' RACE reads, yields one record per CDR3 protein. The data contain about 220,000 distinct CDR3 sequences, about 3% of them seen just once; the ten biggest clones take up approximately 3.5%. Sequences were derived from CD4+ T cells sorted from PBMCs, sampled 10 days after the yellow fever booster vaccination. The receptors shown here come from a man between 18 and 29 years old who received the YFV17D yellow fever vaccine.

This clonotype was picked up many times. The chain links TRBV24-1 to TRBJ2-3; 7 bases line up with TRBD2. V dropped 2 bases and J dropped 5; count of bases not matched to a gene: 0. CDR1 and CDR2 from the germline V gene are KGHDR and SFDVKD. The CDR3 totals 13 residues. CDR3 sequence: CATSDWGGDTQYF. The CDR3 region has the DNA TGTGCCACCAGTGATTGGGGGGGAGATACGCAGTATTTT.

In this sample, this clonotype turned up a few times. This rearrangement joins TRBV5-1 to TRBJ2-3, with D uncertain. Germline-derived CDR1 and CDR2 are SGHRS and YFSETQ. CDR3 size: 13 residues. The V end lost 4 bases, the J end lost 3 bases, and 9 bases lay between the germline ends. Written as DNA, the CDR3 is TGCGCCAGCAGCCCGTTCGGAACAGATACGCAGTATTTT. Protein: CASSPFGTDTQYF.

There are many counts of this clonotype. The chain employs TRBV7-2 and TRBJ2-3, with TRBD2 matching 7 bases. Losses at the gene ends were 2 bases for V and 4 bases for J; bases not matched to a gene: 3. Germline CDR1 and CDR2: SGHTA and FQGNSA. The CDR3 has 14 amino acids. The CDR3 loop is CASSLTGGPDTQYF. The CDR3 DNA is TGTGCCAGCAGCTTAACGGGGGGTCCAGATACGCAGTATTTT.

This clonotype turned up a few times. The rearrangement uses TRBV7-2 and TRBJ2-7; TRBD1 agrees at 11 bases. The CDR3 has 17 amino acids. V shed 0 bases and J 9 bases; nucleotides not matched to a gene: 13. Germline V gives CDR1 SGHTA, CDR2 FQGNSA. Here the CDR3 reads CASSLAIGGTGGLVQYF. The CDR3 DNA follows: TGTGCCAGCAGCTTAGCGATCGGAGGGACAGGGGGGTTAGTGCAGTACTTC.

This clonotype has at least ten counts. The genes are TRBV5-1 and TRBJ1-2, with 8 bases that match TRBD1. V lost 0 bases to trimming and J lost 6 bases; unmatched junction nucleotides: 1. Germline assignment: CDR1 SGHRS and CDR2 YFSETQ. This CDR3 spans 13 amino acids. The CDR3 DNA reads as TGCGCCAGCAGCTTGGACAGGGGGAATGGCTACACCTTC. Its translation is CASSLDRGNGYTF.

The rearrangement uses TRBV20-1 and TRBJ1-2; TRBD1 might be the D (6 bases). The germline V and J ends were trimmed by 3 bases and 4 bases, with 9 bases remaining between them. Per germline, CDR1 DFQATT and CDR2 SNEGSKA (reference sequence). CDR3 length: 12 residues. DNA for the CDR3: TGCAGTGCTAGGACAGGACCCTATGGCTACACCTTC. Residues: CSARTGPYGYTF.

V gene TRBV27 combines with J gene TRBJ1-6; TRBD1 agrees at 7 bases. CDR3 length equals 14 residues. J gave up 6 bases and V 6 bases, and 5 bases lay outside the gene matches. The germline gives CDR1 MNHEY, CDR2 SMNVEV (reference sequence). CDR3 in amino acids: CASRTGQFNSPLHF. The CDR3 coding sequence is TGTGCCAGCAGGACGGGACAGTTTAATTCACCCCTCCACTTT.

This clonotype was counted at least ten times. This chain joins TRBV27 and TRBJ1-2, with D tentatively TRBD1 (6 bases). Germline values: CDR1 MNHEY, CDR2 SMNVEV (reference sequence). V dropped 5 bases and J dropped 7 bases, with 17 bases sitting between them. CDR3 length equals 14 residues. This CDR3 reads CASSPDTIRGGYTF. CDR3 nucleotides: TGTGCCAGCAGTCCGGACACAATCAGGGGTGGCTACACCTTC.

This chain links TRBV4-1 with TRBJ1-1, with a possible D match to TRBD1 (5 bases). CDR1 and CDR2 (germline): MGHRA, YSYEKL. Trimming removed 2 bases at V and 3 bases at J, with 16 bases between. The CDR3 is 16 amino acids. CDR3 bases: TGCGCCAGCAGCCAAAATAAGATCGGGGCGGACACTGAAGCTTTCTTT. Amino acid sequence: CASSQNKIGADTEAFF.

This clonotype has a handful of counts. V gene TRBV7-2 combines with J gene TRBJ1-5, with D possibly TRBD1 on 5 matching bases. The CDR3 is made up of 13 amino acids. Germline CDR1 and CDR2: SGHTA and FQGNSA. V lost 3 bases and J lost 8, with 11 bases in between. The DNA of the CDR3 is TGTGCCAGCAGCTTCCAGGGTTGGGAGCCCCAGCATTTT. Its protein product is CASSFQGWEPQHF.

In this sample, this clonotype turned up a few times. For the CDR3, the DNA is TGTGCCAGCAGTTTAGGGGACAGGGTGGGTTTGGATAATTCACCCCTCCACTTT. Protein sequence: CASSLGDRVGLDNSPLHF. The V call is TRBV12-3 or TRBV12-4, the J call TRBJ1-6, with 9 bases matching TRBD1. This CDR3 is built from 18 residues. V dropped 1 base and J dropped 5; count of bases not matched to a gene: 9.

This clonotype has a count of ten or more. The chain joins TRBV18 to TRBJ1-5; 9 bases agree with TRBD1. The V gene's germline CDR1 is KGHSH and CDR2 LQKENI. This CDR3 has 15 amino acids. The V and J ends lost 4 bases and 1 base, in that order; junction bases with no gene match: 2. The CDR3 region has the DNA TGTGCCAGCTCACACAGGGGGCAGAGCAATCAGCCCCAGCATTTT. It specifies CASSHRGQSNQPQHF.

The chain couples TRBV10-3 to TRBJ2-7; D is perhaps TRBD1 or TRBD2 (5 bases each). The germline V gene has CDR1 ENHRY and CDR2 SYGVKD. The CDR3 consists of 17 residues. The germline V and J ends were trimmed by 3 bases and 1 base, with 19 bases remaining between them. CDR3: CAISEIRGRVASYEQYF. DNA for the CDR3: TGTGCCATCAGTGAAATTCGTGGCAGGGTAGCGTCCTACGAGCAGTACTTC.

This clonotype was seen ten or more times. This chain connects TRBV12-3 or TRBV12-4 to TRBJ2-7; TRBD1 might be the D (7 bases). The CDR3 is 13 amino acids. The germline V and J ends were trimmed by 5 bases and 3 bases, with 11 bases remaining between them. The CDR3 DNA is TGTGCCAGCAGTCCAGGGGGGTTCTACGAGCAGTACTTC. It is translated as CASSPGGFYEQYF.

The chain links TRBV10-3 to TRBJ2-3; 11 bases line up with TRBD2. The CDR3 consists of 14 residues. With V trimmed by 8 bases and J by 5 bases, 6 bases remained unmatched. CDR1 and CDR2 from the germline V gene are ENHRY and SYGVKD. CDR3 sequence reads: CAIRSGGAGDTQYF. The DNA of the CDR3 is TGTGCCATCCGTAGCGGGGGGGCTGGAGATACGCAGTATTTT.

The genes are TRBV15 and TRBJ1-6; weak D call: TRBD1 (5 bases). The V gene lost 6 bases and the J gene lost 9 bases, with 15 bases spanning the gap. The CDR3 runs 14 residues. Germline CDR1 and CDR2: LNHNV and YYDKDF (reference sequence). Written as DNA, the CDR3 is TGTGCCACCAGTCCCGGGACCTTGGGTTCACCCCTCCACTTT. It is translated as CATSPGTLGSPLHF.

Many counts were recorded for this clonotype. This rearrangement joins TRBV10-3 to TRBJ2-3, with 7 positions matching TRBD1. The germline gives CDR1 ENHRY, CDR2 SYGVKD. The CDR3 has 14 amino acids. After removal of 10 bases from V and 2 bases from J, the junction contained 9 bases not matched to a gene. This chain's CDR3 is CATTGDTDTDTQYF. The CDR3 DNA is TGTGCCACCACAGGGGATACAGACACAGATACGCAGTATTTT.

In its sample, this clonotype was seen many times. V gene TRBV7-7 combines with J gene TRBJ2-1, with D perhaps matching TRBD1 (5 bases). This CDR3 has 13 amino acids. V dropped 5 bases and J dropped 12 bases, with 17 bases sitting between them. Per germline, CDR1 SSHAT and CDR2 FNYEAQ (reference sequence). Here the CDR3 DNA reads TGTGCCAGCAGCCTCAACAACCAGGGTAGGCAGTTCTTC. Amino acid sequence: CASSLNNQGRQFF.

In its sample, this clonotype was seen many times. The genes are TRBV5-1 and TRBJ2-3; 7 bases map to TRBD2. Looked up from germline, CDR1 is SGHRS and CDR2 is YFSETQ. Unmatched junction bases numbered 11, after V lost 4 bases and J lost 6 bases. The CDR3 totals 15 residues. Written as DNA, the CDR3 is TGCGCCAGCAGCCCGGTCGGTAGCGGGTTGGATACGCAGTATTTT. Translated, it gives CASSPVGSGLDTQYF.

This clonotype was recorded at least ten times. This chain links TRBV12-3 or TRBV12-4 with TRBJ2-1; 8 bases line up with TRBD2. V lost 3 bases and J lost 8; bases outside the gene matches: 9. The CDR3 covers 15 residues. CDR3 bases: TGTGCCAGCAGTTTGGCGGGGGGACCAAATTATGAGCAGTTCTTC. This gives the protein CASSLAGGPNYEQFF.

The gene calls are TRBV21-1 and TRBJ2-7; the tabulated D call, TRBD1, remains unverified against the DNA. TRBV21-1 is marked as a pseudogene. The CDR3 is made up of 15 amino acids. CDR3 nucleotides: TGTGCCAGCAGCTGTGGACAGGGGGTGTCCTACGAGCAGTACGTC. Residues: CASSCGQGVSYEQYV.

This sequence joins TRBV20-1 and TRBJ2-7; 7 bases align to TRBD2. Germline V gene sequence: CDR1 DFQATT, CDR2 SNEGSKA (reference sequence). This CDR3 spans 13 amino acids. Trimming at V came to 5 bases and at J to 2 bases, leaving 6 bases not matched to a gene. The CDR3 protein is CSAWGGLTYEQYF. Written as DNA, the CDR3 is TGCAGTGCTTGGGGGGGTCTTACCTACGAGCAGTACTTC.

This clonotype was observed a few times. CDR3 DNA sequence: TGTGCCACCAGCAGTGGGGACAGGGGGCACTATGGCTACACCTTC. It specifies CATSSGDRGHYGYTF. The V and J genes are TRBV15 and TRBJ1-2; TRBD1 aligns across 12 bases. Germline V lookup: CDR1 LNHNV, CDR2 YYDKDF (reference sequence). This CDR3 spans 15 amino acids. V lost 3 bases and J lost 3; bases outside the gene matches: 2. Supplemented by reference TRBV15 and TRBJ1-2, the full variable domain reads DAMVIQNPRYQVTQFGKPVTLSCSQTLNHNVMYWYQQKSSQAPKLLFHYYDKDFNNEADTPDNFQSRRPNTSFCFLDIRSPGLGDTAMYLCATSSGDRGHYGYTFGSGTRLTVV.

This clonotype has just a few counts. This chain links TRBV19 with TRBJ2-3, with TRBD2 as a possible D gene (7 bases). This CDR3 has 15 amino acids. Per germline, CDR1 LNHDA and CDR2 SQIVND (reference sequence). Trimming shortened V by 8 bases and J by 8 bases, and 23 bases separated the two germline ends. The CDR3 here is CASQQAGALYSTQYF. CDR3 bases: TGTGCCAGTCAACAGGCGGGGGCCCTTTATAGTACGCAGTATTTT.

The table lists this clonotype with many counts. The genes are TRBV29-1 and TRBJ2-2, with TRBD1 matching 7 bases. The CDR3 covers 15 residues. The V segment lost 4 bases and the J segment 4 bases; nucleotides outside the gene matches: 9. CDR1 and CDR2 from the germline V gene are SQVTM and ANQGSEA. The CDR3 DNA reads TGCAGCGTTGTGCTTGACAGGGTGGGCACCGGGGAGCTGTTTTTT. Translation gives CSVVLDRVGTGELFF.

This clonotype was counted many times. The chain is built from TRBV7-9 and TRBJ1-5; possible D gene TRBD1, 5 bases. The CDR3 spans 14 residues. The germline V gene encodes CDR1 SEHNR and CDR2 FQNEAQ (reference sequence). Trimming cost V 5 bases and J 4 bases, with 12 bases left between them. The CDR3 region is CASSPDNYNQPQHF. The CDR3 DNA is TGTGCCAGCAGCCCGGACAATTATAATCAGCCCCAGCATTTT.

This clonotype occurred many times. The V and J genes are TRBV5-6 and TRBJ1-1; tentatively, D is TRBD1 (6 bases). The germline V gene has CDR1 SGHDT and CDR2 YYEEEE. This CDR3 region has 16 residues. V was cut by 1 base and J by 1 base, with 14 bases left in between. The CDR3 nucleotides are TGTGCCAGCAGCTTGTTCACAGGGTGGGGGAACACTGAAGCTTTCTTT. It translates to CASSLFTGWGNTEAFF.

This clonotype was found a few times. V is TRBV2 and J is TRBJ1-5; perhaps TRBD1 as D (5 bases). The length of the CDR3 is 13 residues. Trimming removed 4 bases at V and 5 bases at J, with 9 bases between. Germline V gives CDR1 SNHLY, CDR2 FYNNEI. CDR3 coding DNA: TGTGCCAGCAGTGTCTGGGGACATCAGCCCCAGCATTTT. Translation gives CASSVWGHQPQHF. Supplemented by reference TRBV2 and TRBJ1-5, the full variable domain reads EPEVTQTPSHQVTQMGQEVILRCVPISNHLYFYWYRQILGQKVEFLVSFYNNEISEKSEIFDDQFSVERPDGSNFTLKIRSTKLEDSAMYFCASSVWGHQPQHFGDGTRLSIL.

The sample holds a few counts of this clonotype. The chain couples TRBV5-1 to TRBJ1-1; unclear D gene. V was shortened by 0 bases and J by 2 bases, with 14 bases between the two germline ends. Germline V CDR1 and CDR2: SGHRS, YFSETQ. The CDR3 spans 16 residues. DNA of the CDR3: TGCGCCAGCAGCTTGGGGGAGCTACTTTTCAACACTGAAGCTTTCTTT. Amino acids: CASSLGELLFNTEAFF.

This clonotype was seen a handful of times. The rearrangement uses TRBV18 and TRBJ1-1; D possibly corresponds to TRBD1 (6 bases). The CDR3 extends over 15 amino acids. V dropped 5 bases and J dropped 2 bases, with 15 bases sitting between them. The germline V gene has CDR1 KGHSH and CDR2 LQKENI. The CDR3 DNA sequence: TGTGCCAGCTCATCACAGGGTGGGGGCAACACTGAAGCTTTCTTT. Translated, it gives CASSSQGGGNTEAFF.

The sample holds a few counts of this clonotype. The gene calls are TRBV5-5 and TRBJ1-5, with D tentatively TRBD1 (5 bases). CDR1 is SGHKS, CDR2 YYEKEE, per germline (reference sequence). V lost 0 bases, J lost 5 bases, and 9 bases lay in between. The CDR3 consists of 14 residues. DNA of the CDR3: TGTGCCAGCAGCTTGGGACAGCGGGATCAGCCCCAGCATTTT. Its translation is CASSLGQRDQPQHF.

This clonotype has only a few counts. The rearrangement uses TRBV5-4 and TRBJ2-5; 8 bases fit TRBD2. V lost 4 bases and J lost 1; bases outside the gene matches: 6. This CDR3 contains 15 residues. Per germline, CDR1 SGHNT and CDR2 YYREEE (reference sequence). The CDR3 DNA reads as TGTGCCAGCAGCAAAAAGCGGGGGAGCCAAGAGACCCAGTACTTC. This codes for CASSKKRGSQETQYF.